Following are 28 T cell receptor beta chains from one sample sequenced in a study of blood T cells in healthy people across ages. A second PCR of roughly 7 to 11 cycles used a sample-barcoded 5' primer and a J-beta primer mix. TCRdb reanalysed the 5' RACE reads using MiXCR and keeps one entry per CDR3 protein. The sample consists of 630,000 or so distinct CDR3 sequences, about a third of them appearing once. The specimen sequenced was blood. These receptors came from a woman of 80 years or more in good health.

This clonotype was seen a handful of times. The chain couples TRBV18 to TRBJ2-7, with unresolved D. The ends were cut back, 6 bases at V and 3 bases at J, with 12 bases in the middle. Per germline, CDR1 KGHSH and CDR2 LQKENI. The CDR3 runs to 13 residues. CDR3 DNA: TGTGCCAGCTCCCCATTAATGGACTACGAGCAGTACTTC. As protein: CASSPLMDYEQYF.

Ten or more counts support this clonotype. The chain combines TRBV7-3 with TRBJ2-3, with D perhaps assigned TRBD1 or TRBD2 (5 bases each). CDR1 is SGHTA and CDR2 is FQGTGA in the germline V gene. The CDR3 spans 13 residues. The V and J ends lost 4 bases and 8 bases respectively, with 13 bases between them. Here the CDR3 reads CASSSTWGFTQYF. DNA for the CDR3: TGTGCCAGCAGCTCCACCTGGGGGTTTACGCAGTATTTT.

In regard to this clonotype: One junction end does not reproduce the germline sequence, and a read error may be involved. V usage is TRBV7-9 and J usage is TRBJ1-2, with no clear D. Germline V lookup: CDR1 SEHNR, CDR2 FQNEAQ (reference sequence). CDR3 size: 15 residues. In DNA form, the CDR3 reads TGTGCCGGCAGCGAAAGCCGAGGATCTGGCTATGGCTACACCTTC. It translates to CAGSESRGSGYGYTF. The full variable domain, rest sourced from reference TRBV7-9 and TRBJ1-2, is DTGVSQNPRHKITKRGQNVTFRCDPISEHNRLYWYRQTLGQGPEFLTYFQNEAQLEKSRLLSDRFSAERPKGSFSTLEIQRTEQGDSAMYLCAGSESRGSGYGYTFGSGTRLTVV.

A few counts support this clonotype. This CDR3 reads CASSEPTGVNQPQHF. As DNA, the CDR3 is TGTGCCAGCAGTGAACCGACAGGGGTCAATCAGCCCCAGCATTTT. The gene calls are TRBV6-1 and TRBJ1-5, with 8 positions matching TRBD1. The CDR3 is 15 residues long. With V trimmed by 2 bases and J by 3 bases, 3 bases remained unmatched. CDR1 and CDR2 (germline): MNHNS, SASEGT.

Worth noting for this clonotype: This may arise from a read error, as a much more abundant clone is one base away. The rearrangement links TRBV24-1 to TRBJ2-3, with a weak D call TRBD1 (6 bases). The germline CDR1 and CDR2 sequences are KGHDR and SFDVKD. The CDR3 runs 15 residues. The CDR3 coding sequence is TGTGCCGCCAGTGCAGGGGTTACTAGCACAGATACGCAGTATTTT. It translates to CAASAGVTSTDTQYF.

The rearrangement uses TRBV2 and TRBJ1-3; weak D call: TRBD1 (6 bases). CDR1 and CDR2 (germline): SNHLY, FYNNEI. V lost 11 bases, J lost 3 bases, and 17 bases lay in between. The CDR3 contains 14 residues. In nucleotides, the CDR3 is TGTGCCCATACCGGGACATCCTTTGGAAACACCATATATTTT. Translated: CAHTGTSFGNTIYF.

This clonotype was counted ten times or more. CDR3 DNA sequence: TGTGCCAGCAGCTTAAGGACAGGGGGTAGGGAGACCCAGTACTTC. Translating it yields CASSLRTGGRETQYF. V usage is TRBV5-6 and J usage is TRBJ2-5; 10 nucleotides line up with TRBD1. The CDR3 extends over 15 amino acids. Germline-derived CDR1 and CDR2 are SGHDT and YYEEEE. J gave up 5 bases and V 2 bases, and 6 bases lay outside the gene matches. Complete variable domain (other parts from reference TRBV5-6 and TRBJ2-5): DAGVTQSPTHLIKTRGQQVTLRCSPKSGHDTVSWYQQALGQGPQFIFQYYEEEERQRGNFPDRFSGHQFPNYSSELNVNALLLGDSALYLCASSLRTGGRETQYFGPGTRLLVL.

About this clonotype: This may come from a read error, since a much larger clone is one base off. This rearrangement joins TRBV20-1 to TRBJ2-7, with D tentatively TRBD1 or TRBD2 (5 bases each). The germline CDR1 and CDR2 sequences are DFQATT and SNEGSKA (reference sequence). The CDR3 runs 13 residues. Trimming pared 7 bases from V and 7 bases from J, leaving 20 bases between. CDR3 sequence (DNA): TGCAGTGGCGTCCGGGACGCAAACAATGAGCAGTACTTC. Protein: CSGVRDANNEQYF.

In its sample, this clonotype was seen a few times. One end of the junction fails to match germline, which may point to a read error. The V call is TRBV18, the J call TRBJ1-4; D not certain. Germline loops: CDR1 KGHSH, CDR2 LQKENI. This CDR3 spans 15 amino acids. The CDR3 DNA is TGTGCCAGCTCACCACTTCCAGCAACTAATGAAAACCTGTTTTTT. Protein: CASSPLPATNENLFF. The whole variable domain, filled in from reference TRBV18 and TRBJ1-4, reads NAGVMQNPRHLVRRRGQEARLRCSPMKGHSHVYWYRQLPEEGLKFMVYLQKENIIDESGMPKERFSAEFPKEGPSILRIQQVVRGDSAAYFCASSPLPATNENLFFGSGTQLSVL.

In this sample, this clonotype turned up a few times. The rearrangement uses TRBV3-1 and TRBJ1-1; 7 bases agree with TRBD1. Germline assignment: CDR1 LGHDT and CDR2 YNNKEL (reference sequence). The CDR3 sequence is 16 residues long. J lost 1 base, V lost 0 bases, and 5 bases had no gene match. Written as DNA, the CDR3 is TGTGCCAGCAGCCAAGAACAGGGGTGTGGGAACACTGAAGCTTTCTTT. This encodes CASSQEQGCGNTEAFF.

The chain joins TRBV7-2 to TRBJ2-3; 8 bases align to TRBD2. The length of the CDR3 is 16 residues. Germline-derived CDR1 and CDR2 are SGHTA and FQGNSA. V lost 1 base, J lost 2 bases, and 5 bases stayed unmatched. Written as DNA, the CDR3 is TGTGCCAGCAGCTTAGTTCCGGGGGGGTACACAGATACGCAGTATTTT. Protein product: CASSLVPGGYTDTQYF.

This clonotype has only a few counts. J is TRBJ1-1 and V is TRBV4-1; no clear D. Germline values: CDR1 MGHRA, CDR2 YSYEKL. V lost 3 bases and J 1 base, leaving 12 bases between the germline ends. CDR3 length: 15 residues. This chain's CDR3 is CASSQVGEWNTEAFF. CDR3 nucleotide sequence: TGCGCCAGCAGCCAGGTGGGCGAGTGGAACACTGAAGCTTTCTTT.

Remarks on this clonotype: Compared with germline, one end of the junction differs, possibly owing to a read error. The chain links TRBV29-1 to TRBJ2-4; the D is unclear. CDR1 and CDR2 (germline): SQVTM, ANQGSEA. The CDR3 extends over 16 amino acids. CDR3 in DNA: TGCAACGTTGAAATCGCTAGAGCCCTAGCCAAAAACATTCAGTACTTC. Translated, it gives CNVEIARALAKNIQYF.

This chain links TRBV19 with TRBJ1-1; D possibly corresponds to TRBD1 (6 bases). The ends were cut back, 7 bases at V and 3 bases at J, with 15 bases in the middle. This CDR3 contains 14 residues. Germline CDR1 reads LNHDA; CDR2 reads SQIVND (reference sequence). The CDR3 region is CASMEDRSHTEAFF. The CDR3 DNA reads TGTGCCAGTATGGAAGACAGGTCCCACACTGAAGCTTTCTTT.

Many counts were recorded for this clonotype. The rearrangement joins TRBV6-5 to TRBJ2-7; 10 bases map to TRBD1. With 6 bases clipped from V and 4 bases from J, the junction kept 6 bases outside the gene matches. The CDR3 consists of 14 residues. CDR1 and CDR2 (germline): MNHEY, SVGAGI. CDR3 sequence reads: CASSTGTGEYEQYF. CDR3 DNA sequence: TGTGCCAGCAGCACCGGGACAGGGGAATACGAGCAGTACTTC.

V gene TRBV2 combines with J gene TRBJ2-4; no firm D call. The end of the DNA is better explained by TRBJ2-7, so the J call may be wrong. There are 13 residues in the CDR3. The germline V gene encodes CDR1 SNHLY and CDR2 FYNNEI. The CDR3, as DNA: TGTGCCAGCCGGCAGCCTACCGCCTACGAGCAGTACTTC. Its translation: CASRQPTAYEQYF.

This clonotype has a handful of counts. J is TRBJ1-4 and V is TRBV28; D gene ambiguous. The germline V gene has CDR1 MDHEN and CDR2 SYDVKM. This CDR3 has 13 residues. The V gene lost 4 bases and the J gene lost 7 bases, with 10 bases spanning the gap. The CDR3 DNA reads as TGTGCCAGCAGTTACGGCCCGCCTGAAAAACTGTTTTTT. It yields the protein CASSYGPPEKLFF.

The CDR3 DNA reads as TGTGCCAGCAGTCAAGAGCTCCAAGAGACCCAGTACTTC. Its translation: CASSQELQETQYF. This sequence joins TRBV7-3 and TRBJ2-5; no clear D. The germline V gene encodes CDR1 SGHTA and CDR2 FQGTGA. V was trimmed by 6 bases and J by 1 base, leaving 9 bases between them. This CDR3 has 13 residues.

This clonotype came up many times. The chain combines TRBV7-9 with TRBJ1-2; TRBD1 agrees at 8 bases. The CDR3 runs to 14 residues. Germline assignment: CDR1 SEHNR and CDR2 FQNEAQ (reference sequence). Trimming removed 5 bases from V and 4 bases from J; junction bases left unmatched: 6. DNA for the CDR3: TGTGCCAGCAGCCGCGGCGACAGGGGCTATGGCTACACCTTC. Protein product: CASSRGDRGYGYTF.

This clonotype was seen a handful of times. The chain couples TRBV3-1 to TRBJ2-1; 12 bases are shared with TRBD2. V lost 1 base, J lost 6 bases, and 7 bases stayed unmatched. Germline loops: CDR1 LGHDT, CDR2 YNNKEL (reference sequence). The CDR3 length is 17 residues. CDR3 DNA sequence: TGTGCCAGCAGCCAAGCCGCGACTAGCGGGGGAGGCAATGAGCAGTTCTTC. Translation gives CASSQAATSGGGNEQFF.

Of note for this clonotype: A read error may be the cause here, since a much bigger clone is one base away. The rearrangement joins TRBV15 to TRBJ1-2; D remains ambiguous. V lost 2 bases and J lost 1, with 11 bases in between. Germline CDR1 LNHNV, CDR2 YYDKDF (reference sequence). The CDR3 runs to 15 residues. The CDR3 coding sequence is TGTGCCACCAGCAGAAGCAGGCAGCTTAACTATGGCTACACCTTC. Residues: CATSRSRQLNYGYTF.

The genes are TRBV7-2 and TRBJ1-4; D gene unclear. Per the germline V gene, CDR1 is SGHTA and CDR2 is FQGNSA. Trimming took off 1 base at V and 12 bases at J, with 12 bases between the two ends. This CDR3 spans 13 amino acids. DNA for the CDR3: TGTGCCAGCAGCTTAGTAATGTCGCAGGAACTGTTTTTT. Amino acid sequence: CASSLVMSQELFF. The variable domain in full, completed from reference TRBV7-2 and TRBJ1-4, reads GAGVSQSPSNKVTEKGKDVELRCDPISGHTALYWYRQSLGQGLEFLIYFQGNSAPDKSGLPSDRFSAERTGGSVSTLTIQRTQQEDSAVYLCASSLVMSQELFFGSGTQLSVL.

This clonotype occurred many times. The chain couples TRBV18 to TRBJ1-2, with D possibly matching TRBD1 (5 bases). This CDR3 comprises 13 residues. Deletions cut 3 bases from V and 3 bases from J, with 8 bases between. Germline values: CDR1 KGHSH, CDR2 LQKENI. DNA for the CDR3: TGTGCCAGCTCACCGACAGAAGACTATGGCTACACCTTC. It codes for CASSPTEDYGYTF. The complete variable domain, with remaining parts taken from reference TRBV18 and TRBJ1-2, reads NAGVMQNPRHLVRRRGQEARLRCSPMKGHSHVYWYRQLPEEGLKFMVYLQKENIIDESGMPKERFSAEFPKEGPSILRIQQVVRGDSAAYFCASSPTEDYGYTFGSGTRLTVV.

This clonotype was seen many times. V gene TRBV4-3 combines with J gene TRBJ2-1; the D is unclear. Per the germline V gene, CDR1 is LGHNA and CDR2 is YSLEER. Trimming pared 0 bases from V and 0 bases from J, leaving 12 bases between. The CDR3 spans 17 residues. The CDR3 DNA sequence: TGCGCCAGCAGCCAAGATCTTGGCACGAGCTCCTACAATGAGCAGTTCTTC. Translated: CASSQDLGTSSYNEQFF.

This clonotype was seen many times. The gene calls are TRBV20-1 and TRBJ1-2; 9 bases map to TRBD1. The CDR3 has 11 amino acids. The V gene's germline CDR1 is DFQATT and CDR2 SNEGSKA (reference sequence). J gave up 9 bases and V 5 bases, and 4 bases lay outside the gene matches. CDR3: CSAEGTGSYTF. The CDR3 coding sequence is TGCAGTGCTGAAGGGACAGGGAGCTACACCTTC.

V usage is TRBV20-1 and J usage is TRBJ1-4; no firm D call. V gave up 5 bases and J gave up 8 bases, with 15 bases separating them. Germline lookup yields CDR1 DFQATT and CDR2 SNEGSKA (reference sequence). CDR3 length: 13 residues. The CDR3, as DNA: TGCAGTGCTGACCGGGAAGCGGGGGAAAAACTGTTTTTT. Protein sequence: CSADREAGEKLFF.

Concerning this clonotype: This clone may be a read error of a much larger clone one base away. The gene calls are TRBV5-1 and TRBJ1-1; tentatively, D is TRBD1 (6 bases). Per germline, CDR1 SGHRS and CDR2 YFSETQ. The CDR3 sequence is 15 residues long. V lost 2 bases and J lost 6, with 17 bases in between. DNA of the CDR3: TGCGCCAGCAGCTTTGATCCTGGACAGTACTCTGAAGCTTTCTTT. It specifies CASSFDPGQYSEAFF.

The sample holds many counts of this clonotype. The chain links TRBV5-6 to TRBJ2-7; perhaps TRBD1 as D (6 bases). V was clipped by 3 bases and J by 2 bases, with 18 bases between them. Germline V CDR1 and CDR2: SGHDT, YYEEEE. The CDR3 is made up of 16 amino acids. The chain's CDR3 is CASSSQLDSYAYEQYF. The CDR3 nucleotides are TGTGCCAGCAGCTCCCAATTGGACAGTTACGCCTACGAGCAGTACTTC.